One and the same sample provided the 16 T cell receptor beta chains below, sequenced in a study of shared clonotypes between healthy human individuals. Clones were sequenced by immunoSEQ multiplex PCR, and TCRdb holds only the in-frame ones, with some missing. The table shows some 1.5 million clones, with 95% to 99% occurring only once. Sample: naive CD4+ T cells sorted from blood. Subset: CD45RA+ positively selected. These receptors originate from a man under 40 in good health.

The CDR3 nucleotides read TGTGCCAGCAGCCAAGGAGGGCCGGGTGAGCAGTTCTTC. Translated: CASSQGGPGEQFF. The V and J genes are TRBV14 and TRBJ2-1; D is perhaps TRBD2 (5 bases). With 1 base removed from V and 9 bases from J, the gap between germline ends came to 10 bases. Per the germline V gene, CDR1 is SGHDN and CDR2 is FVKESK. The CDR3 is 13 residues long.

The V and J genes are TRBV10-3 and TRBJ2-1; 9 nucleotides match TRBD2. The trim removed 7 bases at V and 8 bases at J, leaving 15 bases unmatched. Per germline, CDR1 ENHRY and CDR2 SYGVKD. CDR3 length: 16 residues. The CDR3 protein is CAITPFGAGGAHEQFF. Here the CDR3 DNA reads TGTGCCATCACCCCCTTCGGAGCGGGGGGTGCCCATGAGCAGTTCTTC.

The CDR3 nucleotides are TGCGCCAGCAGCTTGGCCGGCCGGCACCAAGAGACCCAGTACTTC. Translation: CASSLAGRHQETQYF. The rearrangement uses TRBV5-1 and TRBJ2-5; D gene uncertain. V lost 0 bases, J lost 0 bases, and 9 bases lay in between. This CDR3 comprises 15 residues. The germline CDR1 and CDR2 sequences are SGHRS and YFSETQ.

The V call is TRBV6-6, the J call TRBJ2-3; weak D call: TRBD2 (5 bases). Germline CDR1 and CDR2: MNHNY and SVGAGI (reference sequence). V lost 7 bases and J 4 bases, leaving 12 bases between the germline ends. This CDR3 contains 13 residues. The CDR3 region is CASKSSGADTQYF. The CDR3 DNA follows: TGTGCCAGCAAGTCCAGCGGAGCAGATACGCAGTATTTT.

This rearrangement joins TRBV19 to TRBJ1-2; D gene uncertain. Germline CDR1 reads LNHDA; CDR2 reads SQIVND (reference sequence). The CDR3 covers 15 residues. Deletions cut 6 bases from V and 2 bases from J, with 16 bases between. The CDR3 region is CASSPVEVSNYGYTF. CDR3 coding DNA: TGTGCCAGTAGCCCTGTCGAAGTTTCCAACTATGGCTACACCTTC.

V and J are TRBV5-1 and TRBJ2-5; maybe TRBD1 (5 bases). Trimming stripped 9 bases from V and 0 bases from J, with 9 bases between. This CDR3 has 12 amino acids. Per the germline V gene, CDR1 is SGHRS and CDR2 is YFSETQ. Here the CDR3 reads CATTGDQETQYF. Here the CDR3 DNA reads TGCGCCACCACAGGAGACCAAGAGACCCAGTACTTC.

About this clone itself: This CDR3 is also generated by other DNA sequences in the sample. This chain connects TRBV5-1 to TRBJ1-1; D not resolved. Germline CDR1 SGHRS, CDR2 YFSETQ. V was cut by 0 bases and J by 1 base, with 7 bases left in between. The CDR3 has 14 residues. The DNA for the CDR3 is TGCGCCAGCAGCTTGGCCCCAGGGAACACTGAAGCTTTCTTT. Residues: CASSLAPGNTEAFF.

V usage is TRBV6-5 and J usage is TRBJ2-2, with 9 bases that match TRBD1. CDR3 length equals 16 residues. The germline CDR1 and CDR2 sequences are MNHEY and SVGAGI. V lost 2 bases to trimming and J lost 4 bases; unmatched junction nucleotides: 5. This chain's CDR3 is CASSYGGQGVTGELFF. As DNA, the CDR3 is TGTGCCAGCAGTTACGGGGGACAGGGAGTCACCGGGGAGCTGTTTTTT.

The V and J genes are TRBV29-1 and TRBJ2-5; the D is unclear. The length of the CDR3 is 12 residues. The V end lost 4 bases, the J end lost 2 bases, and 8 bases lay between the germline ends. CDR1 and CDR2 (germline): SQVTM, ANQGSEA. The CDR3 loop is CSVVGAQETQYF. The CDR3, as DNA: TGCAGCGTTGTAGGCGCACAAGAGACCCAGTACTTC.

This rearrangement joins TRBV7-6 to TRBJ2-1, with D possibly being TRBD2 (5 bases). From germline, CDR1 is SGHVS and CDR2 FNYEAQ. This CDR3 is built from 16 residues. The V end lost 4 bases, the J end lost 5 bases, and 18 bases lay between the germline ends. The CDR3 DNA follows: TGTGCCAGCAGCTATGGTCGGACTCCCCCCCACAATGAGCAGTTCTTC. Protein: CASSYGRTPPHNEQFF.

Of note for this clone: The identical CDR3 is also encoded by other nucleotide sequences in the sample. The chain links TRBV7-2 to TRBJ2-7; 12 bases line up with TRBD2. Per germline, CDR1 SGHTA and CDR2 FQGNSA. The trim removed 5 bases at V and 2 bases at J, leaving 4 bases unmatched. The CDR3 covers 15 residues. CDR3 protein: CASSPTSGRTYEQYF. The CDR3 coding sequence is TGTGCCAGCAGCCCTACTAGCGGGAGGACCTACGAGCAGTACTTC.

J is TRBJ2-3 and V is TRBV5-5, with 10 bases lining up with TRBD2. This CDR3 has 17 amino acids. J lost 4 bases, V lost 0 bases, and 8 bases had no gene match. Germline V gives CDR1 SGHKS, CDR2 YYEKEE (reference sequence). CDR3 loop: CASSLGALAGDSDTQYF. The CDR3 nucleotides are TGTGCCAGCAGCTTGGGGGCTCTAGCGGGAGATTCAGATACGCAGTATTTT.

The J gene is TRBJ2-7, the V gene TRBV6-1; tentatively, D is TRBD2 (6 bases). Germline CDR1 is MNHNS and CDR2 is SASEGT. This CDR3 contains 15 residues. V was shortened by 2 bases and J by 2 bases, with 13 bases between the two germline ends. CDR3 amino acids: CASSELHGGTYEQYF. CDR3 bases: TGTGCCAGCAGTGAACTTCACGGGGGAACCTACGAGCAGTACTTC.

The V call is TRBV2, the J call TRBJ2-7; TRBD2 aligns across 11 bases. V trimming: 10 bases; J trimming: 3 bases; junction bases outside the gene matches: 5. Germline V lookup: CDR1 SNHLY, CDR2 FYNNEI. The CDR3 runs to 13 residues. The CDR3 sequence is CATSGLADYEQYF. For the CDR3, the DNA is TGTGCCACCTCGGGACTAGCGGACTACGAGCAGTACTTC.

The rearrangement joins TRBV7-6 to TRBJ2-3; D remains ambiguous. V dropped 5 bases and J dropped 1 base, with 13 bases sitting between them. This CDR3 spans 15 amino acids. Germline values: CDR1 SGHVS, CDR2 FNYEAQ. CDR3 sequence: CASSRRVGGTDTQYF. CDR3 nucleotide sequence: TGTGCCAGCAGCCGACGGGTTGGGGGCACAGATACGCAGTATTTT.

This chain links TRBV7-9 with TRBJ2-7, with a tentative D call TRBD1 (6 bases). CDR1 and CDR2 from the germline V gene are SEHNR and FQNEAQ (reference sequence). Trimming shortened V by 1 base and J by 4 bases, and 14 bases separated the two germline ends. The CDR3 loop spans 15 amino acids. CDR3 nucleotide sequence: TGTGCCAGCAGCTTAGTTGTGACAGGCCGATACGAGCAGTACTTC. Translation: CASSLVVTGRYEQYF.